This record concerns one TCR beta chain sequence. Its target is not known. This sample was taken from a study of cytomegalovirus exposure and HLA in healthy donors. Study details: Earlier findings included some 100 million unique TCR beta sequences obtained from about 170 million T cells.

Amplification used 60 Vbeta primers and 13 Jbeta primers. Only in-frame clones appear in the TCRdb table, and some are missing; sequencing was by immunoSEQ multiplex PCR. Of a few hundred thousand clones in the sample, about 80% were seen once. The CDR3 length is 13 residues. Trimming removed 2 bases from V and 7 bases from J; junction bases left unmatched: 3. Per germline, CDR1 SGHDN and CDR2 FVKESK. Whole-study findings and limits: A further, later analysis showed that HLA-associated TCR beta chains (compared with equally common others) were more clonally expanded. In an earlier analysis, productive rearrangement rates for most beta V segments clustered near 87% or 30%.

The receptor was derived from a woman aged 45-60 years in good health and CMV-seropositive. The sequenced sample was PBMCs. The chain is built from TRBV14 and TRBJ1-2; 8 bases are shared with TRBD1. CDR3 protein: CASSQNDRGGYTF. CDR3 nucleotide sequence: TGTGCCAGCAGCCAAAATGACAGGGGTGGCTACACCTTC.